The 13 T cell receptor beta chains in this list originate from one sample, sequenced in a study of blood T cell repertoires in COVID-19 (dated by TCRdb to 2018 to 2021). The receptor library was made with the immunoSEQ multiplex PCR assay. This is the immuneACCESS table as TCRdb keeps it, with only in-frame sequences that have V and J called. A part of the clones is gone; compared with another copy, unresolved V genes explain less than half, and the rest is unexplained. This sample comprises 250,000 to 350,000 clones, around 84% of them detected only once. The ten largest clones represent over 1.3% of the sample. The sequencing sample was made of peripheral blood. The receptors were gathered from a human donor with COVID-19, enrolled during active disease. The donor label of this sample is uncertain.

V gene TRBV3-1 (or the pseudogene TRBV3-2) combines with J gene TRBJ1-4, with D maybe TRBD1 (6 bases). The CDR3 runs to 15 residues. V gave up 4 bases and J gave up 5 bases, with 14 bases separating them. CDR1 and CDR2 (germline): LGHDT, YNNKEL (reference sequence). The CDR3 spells CASSPGQQGNEKLFF. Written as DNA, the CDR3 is TGTGCCAGCAGCCCCGGACAGCAAGGAAATGAAAAACTGTTTTTT.

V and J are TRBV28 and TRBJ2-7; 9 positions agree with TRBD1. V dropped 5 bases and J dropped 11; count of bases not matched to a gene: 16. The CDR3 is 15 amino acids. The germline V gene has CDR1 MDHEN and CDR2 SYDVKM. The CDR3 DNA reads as TGTGCCAGCAGTACTATTCCGGGACAGGGTGGTCGCGAGTACTTC. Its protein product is CASSTIPGQGGREYF.

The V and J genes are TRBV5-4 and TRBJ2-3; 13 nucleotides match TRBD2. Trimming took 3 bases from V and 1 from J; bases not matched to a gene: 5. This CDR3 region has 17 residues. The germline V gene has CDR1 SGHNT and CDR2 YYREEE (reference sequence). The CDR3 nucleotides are TGTGCCAGCAGCTCCACGGGACTAGCGGGACGCACAGATACGCAGTATTTT. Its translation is CASSSTGLAGRTDTQYF.

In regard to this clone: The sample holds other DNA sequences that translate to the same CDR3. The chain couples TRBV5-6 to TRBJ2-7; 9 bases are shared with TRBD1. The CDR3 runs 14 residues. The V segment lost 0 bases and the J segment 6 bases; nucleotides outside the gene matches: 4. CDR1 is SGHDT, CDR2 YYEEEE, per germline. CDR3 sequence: CASSLVQGAGEQYF. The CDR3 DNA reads TGTGCCAGCAGCTTGGTACAGGGGGCAGGCGAGCAGTACTTC.

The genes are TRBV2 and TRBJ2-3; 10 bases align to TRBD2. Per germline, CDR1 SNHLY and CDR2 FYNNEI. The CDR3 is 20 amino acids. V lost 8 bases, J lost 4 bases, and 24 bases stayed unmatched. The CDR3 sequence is CASCPRKTGLAVPMADTQYF. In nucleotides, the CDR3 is TGTGCCAGCTGCCCCCGTAAGACAGGACTAGCGGTCCCGATGGCAGATACGCAGTATTTT.

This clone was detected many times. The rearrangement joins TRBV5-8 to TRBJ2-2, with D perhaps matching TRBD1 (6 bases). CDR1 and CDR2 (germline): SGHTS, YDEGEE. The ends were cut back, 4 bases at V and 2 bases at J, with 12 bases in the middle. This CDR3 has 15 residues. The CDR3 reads CASSPDRSNTGELFF. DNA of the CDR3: TGTGCCAGCAGCCCGGACAGATCTAACACCGGGGAGCTGTTTTTT.

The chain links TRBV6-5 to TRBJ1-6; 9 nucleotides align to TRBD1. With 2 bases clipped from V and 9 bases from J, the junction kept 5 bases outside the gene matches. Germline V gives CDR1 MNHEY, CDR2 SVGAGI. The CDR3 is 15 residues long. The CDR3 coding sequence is TGTGCCAGCAGTTACCGCGGACAGGGGCGTTCACCCCTCCACTTT. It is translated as CASSYRGQGRSPLHF.

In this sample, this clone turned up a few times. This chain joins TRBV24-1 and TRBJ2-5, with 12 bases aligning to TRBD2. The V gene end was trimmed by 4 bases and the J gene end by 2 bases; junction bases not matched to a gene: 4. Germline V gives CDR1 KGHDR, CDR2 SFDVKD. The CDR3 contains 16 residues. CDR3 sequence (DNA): TGTGCCACCAGTGACCCCCTAGCGGGAGGGCAAGAGACCCAGTACTTC. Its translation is CATSDPLAGGQETQYF.

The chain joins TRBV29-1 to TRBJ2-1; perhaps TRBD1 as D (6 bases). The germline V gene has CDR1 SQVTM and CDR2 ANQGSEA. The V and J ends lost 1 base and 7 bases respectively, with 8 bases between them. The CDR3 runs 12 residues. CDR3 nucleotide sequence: TGCAGCGTTGAAGGGACAGTGAATGAGCAGTTCTTC. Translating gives CSVEGTVNEQFF.

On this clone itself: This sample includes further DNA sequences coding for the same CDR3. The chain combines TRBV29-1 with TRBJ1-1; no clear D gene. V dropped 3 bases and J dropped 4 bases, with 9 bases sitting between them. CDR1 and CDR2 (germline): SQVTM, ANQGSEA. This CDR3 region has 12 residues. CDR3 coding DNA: TGCAGCGTTGATCGAGATTCCACTGAAGCTTTCTTT. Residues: CSVDRDSTEAFF.

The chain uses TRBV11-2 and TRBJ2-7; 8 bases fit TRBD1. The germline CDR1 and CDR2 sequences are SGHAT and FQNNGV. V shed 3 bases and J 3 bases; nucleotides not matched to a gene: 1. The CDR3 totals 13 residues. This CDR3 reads CASSLGTGYEQYF. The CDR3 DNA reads TGTGCCAGCAGCTTGGGGACAGGCTACGAGCAGTACTTC.

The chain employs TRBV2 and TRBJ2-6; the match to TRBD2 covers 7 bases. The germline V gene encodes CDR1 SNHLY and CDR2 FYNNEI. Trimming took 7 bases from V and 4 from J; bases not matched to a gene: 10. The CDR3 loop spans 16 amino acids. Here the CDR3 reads CASILWGGAGANVLTF. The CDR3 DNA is TGTGCCAGCATACTTTGGGGGGGAGCAGGGGCCAACGTCCTGACTTTC.

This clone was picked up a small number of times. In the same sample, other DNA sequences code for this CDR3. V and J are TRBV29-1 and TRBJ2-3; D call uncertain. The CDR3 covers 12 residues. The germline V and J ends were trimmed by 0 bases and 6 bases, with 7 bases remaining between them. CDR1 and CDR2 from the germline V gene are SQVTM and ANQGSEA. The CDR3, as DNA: TGCAGCGTTGAAGATCTCCCTGATACGCAGTATTTT. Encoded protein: CSVEDLPDTQYF.